Presented here are 11 T cell receptor beta chains from one specimen sequenced in a study of OX40 agonist ivuxolimab in advanced cancers. The table came from immunoSEQ multiplex PCR; TCRdb's copy has only in-frame clones and leaves some out. This sample has some 99,000 clones; approximately 95% occur once, and the top ten carry 0.15% to 0.2%. This sample comprised CD4+ or CD8+ T cells sorted from blood, obtained in a trial of the OX40 agonist ivuxolimab. All receptors derive from an adult with an advanced solid tumor such as melanoma, head and neck, liver or kidney cancer.

The chain uses TRBV7-9 and TRBJ1-6; 8 bases map to TRBD1. Germline V gene lookup returns CDR1 SEHNR and CDR2 FQNEAQ (reference sequence). J gave up 7 bases and V 3 bases, and 14 bases lay outside the gene matches. The CDR3 contains 18 residues. This CDR3 is CASSFDRTGRRGNSPLHF. For the CDR3, the DNA is TGTGCCAGCAGCTTCGACAGGACAGGGCGGAGGGGAAATTCACCCCTCCACTTT.

The chain combines TRBV5-1 with TRBJ1-5; D might be TRBD1 (5 bases). Looked up from germline, CDR1 is SGHRS and CDR2 is YFSETQ. The V and J ends lost 4 bases and 0 bases respectively, with 11 bases between them. This CDR3 has 15 residues. The CDR3 is CASSVGGNSNQPQHF. The CDR3 coding sequence is TGCGCCAGCAGCGTCGGGGGAAATAGCAATCAGCCCCAGCATTTT.

The CDR3 loop is CAWSAGLAGGADTQYF. The CDR3 DNA is TGTGCCTGGAGTGCAGGACTAGCGGGAGGGGCAGATACGCAGTATTTT. The chain uses TRBV30 and TRBJ2-3, with 15 bases that match TRBD2. The CDR3 is made up of 16 amino acids. Germline V gives CDR1 GTSNPN, CDR2 SVGIG (reference sequence). Losses at the gene ends were 1 base for V and 4 bases for J; bases not matched to a gene: 3.

CDR3 nucleotide sequence: TGTGCCAGCAGCCCATCGTCGAGGGGGGCCTACGAGCAGTACTTC. This gives the protein CASSPSSRGAYEQYF. This rearrangement joins TRBV7-7 to TRBJ2-7; D tentatively fits TRBD1 or TRBD2 (6 bases each). The germline V gene encodes CDR1 SSHAT and CDR2 FNYEAQ (reference sequence). The length of the CDR3 is 15 residues. V lost 5 bases and J lost 2, with 16 bases in between. The variable domain in full, completed from reference TRBV7-7 and TRBJ2-7, reads GAGVSQSPRYKVTKRGQDVTLRCDPISSHATLYWYQQALGQGPEFLTYFNYEAQPDKSGLPSDRFSAERPEGSISTLTIQRTEQRDSAMYRCASSPSSRGAYEQYFGPGTRLTVT.

This chain uses TRBV6-4 with TRBJ1-1, with D possibly TRBD1 on 5 matching bases. Germline V gene data show CDR1 as MRHNA and CDR2 as SNTAGT. V lost 0 bases and J lost 8, with 10 bases in between. CDR3 size: 13 residues. CDR3 sequence (DNA): TGTGCCAGCAGTGACTCGAGGGGTGTAGAAGCTTTCTTT. This gives the protein CASSDSRGVEAFF.

The chain carries TRBV5-1 and TRBJ2-3; 7 bases map to TRBD1. The V and J ends lost 0 bases and 2 bases, in that order; junction bases with no gene match: 9. CDR1 is SGHRS, CDR2 YFSETQ, per germline. This CDR3 spans 17 amino acids. The chain's CDR3 is CASSLAWGQLNTDTQYF. DNA for the CDR3: TGCGCCAGCAGCTTGGCCTGGGGACAGCTGAACACAGATACGCAGTATTTT.

V is TRBV29-1 and J is TRBJ2-5; 7 bases line up with TRBD1. Germline V lookup: CDR1 SQVTM, CDR2 ANQGSEA. The CDR3 contains 13 residues. V shed 5 bases, J shed 2 bases, and the junction held 5 bases outside the gene matches. CDR3 loop: CSVQRGQQETQYF. Here the CDR3 DNA reads TGCAGCGTTCAGAGGGGGCAACAAGAGACCCAGTACTTC.

This sequence joins TRBV29-1 and TRBJ2-1; 9 nucleotides align to TRBD2. This CDR3 is built from 18 residues. Germline trimming cut 7 bases from V and 3 bases from J; bases unmatched to any gene: 19. Germline values: CDR1 SQVTM, CDR2 ANQGSEA. The CDR3 DNA follows: TGCAGCGCACCAATAACCGGAAAGCGGGAGGTGCACTACAATGAGCAGTTCTTC. Encoded protein: CSAPITGKREVHYNEQFF.

J is TRBJ1-3 and V is TRBV19; no reliable D call. The CDR3 is 17 amino acids. Trimming took off 3 bases at V and 4 bases at J, with 19 bases between the two ends. Germline CDR1 LNHDA, CDR2 SQIVND (reference sequence). The CDR3 region is CASSIRSFGSIGNTIYF. CDR3 bases: TGTGCCAGTAGTATTCGGTCATTCGGGTCGATCGGAAACACCATATATTTT.

V is TRBV6-6 and J is TRBJ2-5, with TRBD1 identical over 9 bases. The CDR3 has 15 amino acids. Germline CDR1 and CDR2: MNHNY and SVGAGI (reference sequence). Losses at the gene ends were 2 bases for V and 4 bases for J; bases not matched to a gene: 5. The CDR3, as DNA: TGTGCCAGCAGTTACCAGGGACAGGGTTTAGAGACCCAGTACTTC. Its protein product is CASSYQGQGLETQYF.

With regard to this clone: Sequence at one end of the junction differs from germline and may be a read error. DNA of the CDR3: TGCGCCAGCACTGAGAGTGGGGTCCAGATCTACGAGCAGTACTTC. This sequence encodes CASTESGVQIYEQYF. The V gene is TRBV10-2, the J gene TRBJ2-7; D not certain. Per germline, CDR1 WSHSY and CDR2 SAAADI. The CDR3 has 15 residues.